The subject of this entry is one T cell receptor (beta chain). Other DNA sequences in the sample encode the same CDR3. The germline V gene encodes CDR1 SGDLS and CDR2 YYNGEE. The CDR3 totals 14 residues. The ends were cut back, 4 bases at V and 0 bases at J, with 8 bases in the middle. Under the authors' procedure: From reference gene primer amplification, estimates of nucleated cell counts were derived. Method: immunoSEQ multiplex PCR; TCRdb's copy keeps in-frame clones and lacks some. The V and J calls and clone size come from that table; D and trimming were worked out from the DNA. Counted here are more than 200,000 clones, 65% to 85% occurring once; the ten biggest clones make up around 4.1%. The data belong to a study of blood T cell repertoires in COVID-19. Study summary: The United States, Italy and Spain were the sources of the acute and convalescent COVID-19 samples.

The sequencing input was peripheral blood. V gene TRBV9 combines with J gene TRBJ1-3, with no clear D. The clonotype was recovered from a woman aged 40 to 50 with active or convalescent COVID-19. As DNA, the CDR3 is TGTGCCAGCAGCCCCTCAGGCTCTGGAAACACCATATATTTT. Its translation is CASSPSGSGNTIYF.